This T cell receptor beta chain emerged from a study of molecular identifiers for immune sequencing clone quantification. This clonotype has at least ten counts. Bulk TCR library preparation followed previously described methods with listed TCR primers. One entry per CDR3 protein, called by TCRdb with MiXCR from the PCR reads. The repertoire consists of around 300,000 distinct CDR3 sequences, with 24% occurring once and the leading ten covering 0.7% to 0.95%. The V and J ends lost 7 bases and 6 bases respectively, with 9 bases between them. CDR3 length: 11 amino acids. Germline V lookup: CDR1 SGHRS, CDR2 YFSETQ.

The chain recombines TRBV5-1 with TRBJ2-3; D gene ambiguous. Sequenced sample: naive CD8+ T cells from blood, with Jurkat cell RNA spiked in. Sample subset: FACS-sorted CD8+CD4-CCR7+CD45RA+ naive T cells. This TCR was recovered from a human donor in good health. Some libraries in this study had Jurkat cell RNA spiked in. The CDR3 sequence: CASLIEDTQYF. Here the CDR3 DNA reads TGCGCCAGCCTAATTGAGGATACGCAGTATTTT.